Presented here are 14 T cell receptor beta chains from one specimen sequenced in a study of OX40 agonist ivuxolimab in advanced cancers. The table came from immunoSEQ multiplex PCR; TCRdb's copy has only in-frame clones and leaves some out. In the table there are about 80,000 clones, about 88% of which are singletons. The specimen was CD4+ or CD8+ T cells sorted from blood, collected in a trial of the OX40 agonist ivuxolimab. The origin of the receptors is an adult with an advanced solid tumor such as melanoma, head and neck, liver or kidney cancer.

V usage is TRBV10-1 and J usage is TRBJ2-1, with D unresolved. This CDR3 comprises 11 residues. Per germline, CDR1 WNHNN and CDR2 SYGVQD (reference sequence). The ends were cut back, 4 bases at V and 7 bases at J, with 5 bases in the middle. CDR3 sequence: CASSGLNEQFF. DNA for the CDR3: TGCGCCAGCAGTGGACTTAATGAGCAGTTCTTC.

The chain recombines TRBV5-1 with TRBJ2-7; perhaps TRBD2 as D (5 bases). Germline CDR1 SGHRS, CDR2 YFSETQ. Trimming took 6 bases from V and 2 from J, leaving 18 bases between them. This CDR3 has 15 amino acids. The chain's CDR3 is CASNRGEQRTYEQYF. The CDR3 DNA is TGCGCCAGCAATCGTGGGGAGCAACGAACCTACGAGCAGTACTTC.

This clone was found once. This chain joins TRBV11-2 and TRBJ2-5, with D possibly being TRBD1 (7 bases). The better agreement between TRBJ2-7 and the DNA end casts doubt on the J call. This CDR3 is built from 13 residues. Germline assignment: CDR1 SGHAT and CDR2 FQNNGV. The CDR3 bases are TGTGCCAGCAGCTTAGCAGGGGGGAACGAGCAGTACTTC. Translating it yields CASSLAGGNEQYF.

This chain uses TRBV18 with TRBJ2-7; D unclear. Germline assignment: CDR1 KGHSH and CDR2 LQKENI. The V and J ends lost 3 bases and 3 bases respectively, with 3 bases between them. The CDR3 has 11 residues. CDR3 sequence: CASSPNYEQYF. Here the CDR3 DNA reads TGTGCCAGCTCACCGAACTACGAGCAGTACTTC.

About this clone itself: The same CDR3 arises from other DNA sequences in this sample as well. This chain connects TRBV9 to TRBJ2-5, with TRBD1 as a possible D gene (6 bases). V gave up 1 base and J gave up 4 bases, with 8 bases separating them. Germline V lookup: CDR1 SGDLS, CDR2 YYNGEE. The CDR3 runs to 13 residues. This CDR3 is CASSVRGGETQYF. CDR3 nucleotides: TGTGCCAGCAGCGTACGAGGGGGAGAGACCCAGTACTTC. Filled out from reference TRBV9 and TRBJ2-5, the complete variable domain reads DSGVTQTPKHLITATGQRVTLRCSPRSGDLSVYWYQQSLDQGLQFLIQYYNGEERAKGNILERFSAQQFPDLHSELNLSSLELGDSALYFCASSVRGGETQYFGPGTRLLVL.

This CDR3 is CSGGPVDEKLFF. The DNA for the CDR3 is TGCAGCGGTGGGCCAGTGGATGAAAAACTGTTTTTT. The chain has TRBV29-1 and TRBJ1-4, with D hard to call. The CDR3 covers 12 residues. Germline CDR1 reads SQVTM; CDR2 reads ANQGSEA. V lost 7 bases and J lost 6, with 12 bases in between. The variable domain in full, with the rest retrieved from reference TRBV29-1 and TRBJ1-4, is SAVISQKPSRDICQRGTSLTIQCQVDSQVTMMFWYRQQPGQSLTLIATANQGSEATYESGFVIDKFPISRPNLTFSTLTVSNMSPEDSSIYLCSGGPVDEKLFFGSGTQLSVL.

The chain has TRBV4-2 and TRBJ2-3; D is undetermined. Trimming cost V 1 base and J 3 bases, with 2 bases left between them. CDR3 length: 12 amino acids. Germline V lookup: CDR1 LGHNA, CDR2 YNFKEQ. The DNA for the CDR3 is TGTGCCAGCAGCCAAGCGACAGATACGCAGTATTTT. Its translation is CASSQATDTQYF.

This rearrangement joins TRBV7-9 to TRBJ1-1; D is unresolved. CDR3 length equals 13 residues. The V gene's germline CDR1 is SEHNR and CDR2 FQNEAQ (reference sequence). The V end was cut by 5 bases, the J end by 1 base, with 8 bases between. CDR3 DNA: TGTGCCAGCAGCGTGTCGGGGAACACTGAAGCTTTCTTT. As protein: CASSVSGNTEAFF.

V and J are TRBV4-2 and TRBJ2-7, with a weak D call TRBD1 (7 bases). This CDR3 is 16 amino acids long. V was shortened by 4 bases and J by 4 bases, with 20 bases between the two germline ends. The germline CDR1 and CDR2 sequences are LGHNA and YNFKEQ. The CDR3 sequence: CASSRLGGRGAYEQYF. In DNA, the CDR3 is TGTGCCAGCAGCCGCCTTGGGGGCAGGGGGGCTTACGAGCAGTACTTC.

This clone was seen just once. This rearrangement joins TRBV6-6 to TRBJ1-5; D not resolved. The CDR3 contains 14 residues. Germline V CDR1 and CDR2: MNHNY, SVGAGI (reference sequence). Deletions cut 8 bases from V and 0 bases from J, with 11 bases between. In DNA form, the CDR3 reads TGTGCCAGCCAGCGACCTTATAGCAATCAGCCCCAGCATTTT. Protein sequence: CASQRPYSNQPQHF.

J is TRBJ2-1 and V is TRBV9, with TRBD1 matching over 8 bases. Unmatched junction bases numbered 8, after V lost 4 bases and J lost 5 bases. Germline V gene data show CDR1 as SGDLS and CDR2 as YYNGEE. The CDR3 contains 15 residues. The CDR3 spells CASSPGQGRNNEQFF. The DNA for the CDR3 is TGTGCCAGCAGCCCAGGACAGGGAAGAAACAATGAGCAGTTCTTC.

The chain recombines TRBV28 with TRBJ2-1; 12 positions match TRBD2. After removal of 6 bases from V and 8 bases from J, the junction contained 14 bases not matched to a gene. This CDR3 is 17 amino acids long. Germline V gives CDR1 MDHEN, CDR2 SYDVKM. CDR3 coding DNA: TGTGCCAGCAGCCCAACCTCCCCTAGCGGGGGGGGCTATGAGCAGTTCTTC. Protein sequence: CASSPTSPSGGGYEQFF.

There are a few counts of this clone. The chain has TRBV7-2 and TRBJ2-3; 9 nucleotides match TRBD1. V gave up 5 bases and J gave up 6 bases; unmatched junction bases: 6. Germline V lookup: CDR1 SGHTA, CDR2 FQGNSA. The CDR3 runs to 14 residues. CDR3 protein: CASSPTGGGDTQYF. The DNA for the CDR3 is TGTGCCAGCAGCCCTACAGGGGGCGGGGATACGCAGTATTTT. The full variable domain, rest sourced from reference TRBV7-2 and TRBJ2-3, is GAGVSQSPSNKVTEKGKDVELRCDPISGHTALYWYRQSLGQGLEFLIYFQGNSAPDKSGLPSDRFSAERTGGSVSTLTIQRTQQEDSAVYLCASSPTGGGDTQYFGPGTRLTVL.

The chain couples TRBV6-5 to TRBJ1-5; D ambiguous. Between the trimmed V and J ends, which lost 6 bases and 3 bases, there was a span of 15 bases. This CDR3 has 15 amino acids. The germline CDR1 and CDR2 sequences are MNHEY and SVGAGI. The CDR3 loop reads CASSSSGGFNQPQHF. CDR3 nucleotides: TGTGCCAGCAGCTCCTCGGGTGGATTCAATCAGCCCCAGCATTTT.